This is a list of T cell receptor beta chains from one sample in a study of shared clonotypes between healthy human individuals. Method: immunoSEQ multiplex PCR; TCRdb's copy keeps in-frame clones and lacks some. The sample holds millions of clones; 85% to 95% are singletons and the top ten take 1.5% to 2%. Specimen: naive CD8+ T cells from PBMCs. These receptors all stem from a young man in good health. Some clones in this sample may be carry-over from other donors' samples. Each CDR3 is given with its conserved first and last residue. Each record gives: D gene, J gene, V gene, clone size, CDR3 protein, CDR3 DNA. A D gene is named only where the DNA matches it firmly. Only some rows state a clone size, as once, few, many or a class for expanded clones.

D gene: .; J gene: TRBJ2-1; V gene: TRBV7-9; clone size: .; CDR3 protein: CASSLLAEQFF; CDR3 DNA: TGTGCCAGCAGCTTATTGGCAGAGCAGTTCTTC
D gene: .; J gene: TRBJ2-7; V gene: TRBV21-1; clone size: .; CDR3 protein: CASSKAGDRSYEQYF; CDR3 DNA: TGTGCCAGCAGCAAAGCGGGGGACAGATCCTACGAGCAGTACTTC
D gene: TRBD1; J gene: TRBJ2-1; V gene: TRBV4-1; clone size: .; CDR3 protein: CASSQDSTRGFKGPRFEQFF; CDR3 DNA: TGCGCCAGCAGCCAAGATAGTACCAGGGGGTTTAAGGGTCCCAGGTTTGAGCAGTTCTTC
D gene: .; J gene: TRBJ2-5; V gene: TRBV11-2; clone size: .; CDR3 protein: CASSPRVEETQYF; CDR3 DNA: TGTGCCAGCAGCCCGCGGGTGGAAGAGACCCAGTACTTC
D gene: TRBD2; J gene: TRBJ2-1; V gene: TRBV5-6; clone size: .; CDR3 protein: CASSDEAGSYNEQFF; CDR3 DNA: TGTGCCAGCAGCGATGAAGCGGGGAGCTACAATGAGCAGTTCTTC
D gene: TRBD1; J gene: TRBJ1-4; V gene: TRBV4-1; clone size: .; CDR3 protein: CASSQDRGTGSNLKEKLFF; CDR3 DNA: TGCGCCAGCAGCCAAGATAGGGGGACAGGTTCAAACCTCAAGGAAAAACTGTTTTTT
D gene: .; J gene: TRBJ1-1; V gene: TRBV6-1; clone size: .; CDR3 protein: CASSDLGHLNTEAFF; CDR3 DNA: TGTGCCAGCAGTGATCTCGGACATCTGAACACTGAAGCTTTCTTT
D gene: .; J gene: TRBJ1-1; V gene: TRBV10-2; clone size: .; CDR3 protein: CASSEIEGPPFTEAFF; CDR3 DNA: TGCGCCAGCAGTGAGATAGAGGGACCGCCCTTTACTGAAGCTTTCTTT
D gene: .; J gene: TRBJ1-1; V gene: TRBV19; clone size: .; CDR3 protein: CASSYQDTEAFF; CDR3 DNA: TGTGCCAGTAGTTATCAAGACACTGAAGCTTTCTTT
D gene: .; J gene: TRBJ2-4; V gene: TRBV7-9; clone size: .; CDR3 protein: CASSPRKGLAKNIQYF; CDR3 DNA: TGTGCCAGCAGCCCTCGGAAGGGCCTAGCCAAAAACATTCAGTACTTC
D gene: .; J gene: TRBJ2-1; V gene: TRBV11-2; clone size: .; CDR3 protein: CASSLDQAPSRSYNEQFF; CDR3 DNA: TGTGCCAGCAGCTTAGATCAGGCACCCAGTAGGTCCTACAATGAGCAGTTCTTC
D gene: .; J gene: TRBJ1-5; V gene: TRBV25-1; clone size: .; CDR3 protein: CASSETGESVSQPQHF; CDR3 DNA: TGTGCCAGCAGTGAAACGGGCGAGAGTGTGAGTCAGCCCCAGCATTTT
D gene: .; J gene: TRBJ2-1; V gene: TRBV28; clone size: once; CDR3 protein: CASSPRLTIGVNEQFF; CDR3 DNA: TGTGCCAGCAGTCCCCGACTAACCATAGGAGTCAATGAGCAGTTCTTC
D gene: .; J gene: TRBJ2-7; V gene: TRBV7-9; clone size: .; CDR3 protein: CASSFGPREQYF; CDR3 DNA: TGTGCCAGCAGCTTCGGCCCGCGGGAGCAGTACTTC